This T cell receptor beta chain was found in a study of CD8 T cells in ankylosing spondylitis. Regarding the study as a whole: Typical of ankylosing spondylitis blood, it appeared, was a TCR beta motif of under 10 highly homologous variants.

TCRdb called the 5' RACE reads again in MiXCR, with one record for every CDR3 protein. The sample has under 250,000 distinct CDR3 sequences; about 7% are singletons. The CDR3 runs 15 residues. Note on this clonotype: The antigen remains unidentified.

The rearrangement uses TRBV12-2 and TRBJ1-5; the D call TRBD1 from the table was never checked on the DNA. TRBV12-2 is a pseudogene. Sequencing used blood, either unsorted or a sorted T cell fraction (not recorded which). The receptor's source is a male donor with ankylosing spondylitis. The CDR3 nucleotides are TGTGCAAGTCGCTTCCCACTGGGGGTCAATCAGCCCCAGCATTTT. Translated, it gives CASRFPLGVNQPQHF.